This TCR beta chain was observed in a study of cytomegalovirus exposure and HLA in healthy donors. General study findings and limits: In a later analysis, HLA-C alleles had the fewest associated TCRs, DRB1 alleles the most. There were reportedly fewer N-insertions in an Asian-associated ancestry cluster than the approximately 700-donor mean, in a later analysis.

The PCR contained 60 Vbeta and 13 Jbeta primers. Clones were read by immunoSEQ multiplex PCR, and TCRdb kept only the in-frame ones, dropping some. The repertoire consists of under 200,000 clones, with roughly 82% occurring once and the leading ten covering around 1.5%. As for this clone: The antigen is undetermined.

V lost 3 bases and J lost 2; bases outside the gene matches: 7. The CDR3 has 16 residues. Germline values: CDR1 MDHEN, CDR2 SYDVKM. The sequence derives from a girl aged 5 to 17 in good health and CMV-seropositive. The sequenced sample consisted of PBMCs. The chain uses TRBV28 and TRBJ1-3, with 7 nucleotides matching TRBD1. CDR3 DNA: TGTGCCAGCAGTTTCCTTGGGACAGTGACTGGAAACACCATATATTTT. Its protein is CASSFLGTVTGNTIYF.